What follows are 12 T cell receptor beta chains derived from one specimen sequenced in a study of CD8 T cells in Susac syndrome. With random hexamers, reverse transcription was performed on about 0.5 to 1 ug of RNA. TCRdb called the immunoSEQ multiplex PCR reads again in MiXCR, with one record for every CDR3 protein. Counted here are more than 40,000 distinct CDR3 sequences, approximately 93% occurring once; the ten biggest clones make up roughly 0.58%. Source material: CD8+ T cells from PBMCs. These receptors were taken from a human donor in good health.

The chain couples TRBV9 to TRBJ2-1; 7 nucleotides align to TRBD2. The CDR3 runs 18 residues. V dropped 0 bases and J dropped 5; count of bases not matched to a gene: 14. Germline V gives CDR1 SGDLS, CDR2 YYNGEE. The CDR3: CASSVVASGLGTHNEQFF. For the CDR3, the DNA is TGTGCCAGCAGCGTAGTGGCTAGCGGTCTAGGGACTCACAATGAGCAGTTCTTC.

The V gene is TRBV5-1, the J gene TRBJ2-7; D is tentatively TRBD1 or TRBD2 (5 bases each). The germline V and J ends were trimmed by 7 bases and 4 bases, with 15 bases remaining between them. Germline-derived CDR1 and CDR2 are SGHRS and YFSETQ. The CDR3 is 13 amino acids. The CDR3 DNA reads as TGCGCCAGCGGGGCTGGACTTAGTTACGAGCAGTACTTC. Translation: CASGAGLSYEQYF.

This clonotype was observed a handful of times. V usage is TRBV28 and J usage is TRBJ2-7; the D gene is possibly TRBD1 (6 bases). CDR1 MDHEN and CDR2 SYDVKM come from the germline V gene. This CDR3 comprises 13 residues. V dropped 5 bases and J dropped 2 bases, with 10 bases sitting between them. CDR3 in amino acids: CASSPTGTYEQYF. CDR3 nucleotide sequence: TGTGCCAGCAGTCCTACAGGGACCTACGAGCAGTACTTC.

The V gene is TRBV4-1, the J gene TRBJ1-2; D is perhaps TRBD1 (5 bases). CDR3 length: 16 amino acids. Trimming cost V 1 base and J 1 base, with 13 bases left between them. Germline V gene lookup returns CDR1 MGHRA and CDR2 YSYEKL. CDR3 region: CASSQGRQISNYGYTF. Written as DNA, the CDR3 is TGCGCCAGCAGCCAAGGGCGACAGATTAGTAACTATGGCTACACCTTC.

The J gene is TRBJ2-5, the V gene TRBV13; 7 bases are a match to TRBD2. This CDR3 region has 16 residues. Trimming removed 4 bases from V and 1 base from J; junction bases left unmatched: 9. The V gene's germline CDR1 is PRHDT and CDR2 FYEKMQ (reference sequence). The CDR3 reads CASSSLAGESQETQYF. The CDR3 DNA sequence: TGTGCCAGCAGCTCCCTTGCGGGGGAAAGCCAAGAGACCCAGTACTTC.

This chain joins TRBV5-6 and TRBJ2-5; D tentatively reads TRBD1 or TRBD2 (6 bases each). The ends were cut back, 5 bases at V and 5 bases at J, with 19 bases in the middle. Germline loops: CDR1 SGHDT, CDR2 YYEEEE. This CDR3 has 15 amino acids. The DNA of the CDR3 is TGTGCCAGCAGTTGGCGCAAGGGGGGTTGGGAGACCCAGTACTTC. It codes for CASSWRKGGWETQYF.

CDR3 sequence (DNA): TGCGCCAGCAGTCAATCGGGGAATGAGCAGTTCTTC. This sequence encodes CASSQSGNEQFF. The rearrangement uses TRBV23-1 and TRBJ2-1; D is ambiguous. Being an ORF, TRBV23-1 has a function that is uncertain. V was cut by 0 bases and J by 7 bases, with 4 bases left in between. The CDR3 runs to 12 residues.

The V and J genes are TRBV20-1 and TRBJ2-1, with a weak D call TRBD2 (6 bases). Germline values: CDR1 DFQATT, CDR2 SNEGSKA (reference sequence). The ends were cut back, 3 bases at V and 6 bases at J, with 12 bases in the middle. This CDR3 comprises 13 residues. CDR3 loop: CSASDGTSNEQFF. The DNA for the CDR3 is TGCAGTGCTAGCGACGGGACTTCCAATGAGCAGTTCTTC.

The V and J genes are TRBV7-9 and TRBJ1-1; D gene unclear. The CDR3 is 12 amino acids. Germline values: CDR1 SEHNR, CDR2 FQNEAQ (reference sequence). The germline V and J ends were trimmed by 6 bases and 0 bases, with 5 bases remaining between them. For the CDR3, the DNA is TGTGCCAGCAGACCCCTGAACACTGAAGCTTTCTTT. It specifies CASRPLNTEAFF.

The rearrangement links TRBV28 to TRBJ2-7; 9 nucleotides line up with TRBD2. Germline-derived CDR1 and CDR2 are MDHEN and SYDVKM. V lost 5 bases and J lost 6; bases outside the gene matches: 5. This CDR3 region has 13 residues. In DNA form, the CDR3 reads TGTGCCAGCAGTCCTAGCGGGGCCCCCGAGCAGTACTTC. This gives the protein CASSPSGAPEQYF.

This chain joins TRBV19 and TRBJ2-2; D gene unclear. The germline V gene has CDR1 LNHDA and CDR2 SQIVND (reference sequence). This CDR3 has 12 amino acids. Trimming removed 8 bases at V and 3 bases at J, with 7 bases between. The CDR3 protein is CASDDYTGELFF. Written as DNA, the CDR3 is TGTGCCAGTGACGACTACACCGGGGAGCTGTTTTTT.

This clonotype is a singleton in its sample. This chain links TRBV27 with TRBJ2-4, with 7 bases lining up with TRBD2. Trimming took 2 bases from V and 1 from J; bases not matched to a gene: 11. Germline V gene lookup returns CDR1 MNHEY and CDR2 SMNVEV (reference sequence). CDR3 length: 18 residues. The CDR3 nucleotides are TGTGCCAGCAGTTTAAGGGAGGGAGTATTCGGGGCCAAAAACATTCAGTACTTC. This gives the protein CASSLREGVFGAKNIQYF.